This T cell receptor (beta chain) was recovered during a study of blood T cell repertoires in COVID-19. Looking at the study overall: Cohort 3 recovered donors had two negative PCRs, clearance, or symptom resolution.

V was clipped by 3 bases and J by 3 bases; unmatched bases: 14. CDR1 and CDR2 (germline): LNHNV, YYDKDF (reference sequence). This CDR3 has 18 residues. Authors' analysis steps: Estimated nucleated cell counts came from reference gene primer amplification. Libraries were prepared by immunoSEQ multiplex PCR; TCRdb keeps only in-frame clonotypes and omits some of them. For V, J and clone size, that table is used; D and trimming come from the DNA. The sample includes 150,000 to 200,000 clones, about 86% seen only once; the top ten take under 30%. The cohort comprised adults aged about 18 to 89 years residing in around 25 US areas. Membership in each cohort depended on participant-reported clinical history.

The sequence derives from a woman in her thirties or forties in a cohort exposed to, infected with or recovered from COVID-19 (not recorded which). The sample consisted of PBMCs or T cells enriched from blood (not recorded which). This chain uses TRBV15 with TRBJ2-5; 9 positions agree with TRBD2. The CDR3 coding sequence is TGTGCCACCAGCAGGGCTCCCCCCGCGGGAGGGACTAAAGAGACCCAGTACTTC. Amino acid sequence: CATSRAPPAGGTKETQYF.